This TCR beta chain was captured by sequencing in a study of early T cells in non-severe SARS-CoV-2 infection. In the study overall: Whole-blood bulk RNA, unsorted, was sequenced, and chains were unpaired. General study results and limits: Anti-spike CD8 responses were favored by VDJdb matching, which missed private and CD4 specificities.

Unique molecular identifiers (one per individual cDNA molecule) were attached. TCRdb itself ran the 5' RACE reads through MiXCR, one entry per CDR3 protein. This table holds fewer than 130,000 distinct CDR3 sequences, around 12% found once. This clonotype was seen many times. Its antigen is currently unknown. The sample here was whole blood, taken at baseline. This TCR was sampled from an adult who was a healthcare worker with PCR-confirmed SARS-CoV-2 infection or an uninfected control (not recorded which).

CDR3 loop: CSVAAGTYNEQFF. The CDR3 DNA sequence: TGCAGCGTTGCGGCGGGGACCTACAATGAGCAGTTCTTC. The rearrangement joins TRBV29-1 to TRBJ2-1; D possibly corresponds to TRBD2 (6 bases). The V and J ends lost 4 bases and 2 bases respectively, with 9 bases between them. The CDR3 totals 13 residues. The germline CDR1 and CDR2 sequences are SQVTM and ANQGSEA.